The clone carrying this T cell receptor beta chain was found many times. Antigen specificity is unknown. Repertoires were generated with immunoSEQ multiplex PCR, while TCRdb's copy carries only in-frame clones and drops some. The sample has just over 2,000,000 clones; 95% are singletons. Each donor was a Caucasian adult residing in Nashville, Tennessee. This sample was taken from a study of shared clonotypes between healthy human individuals. Background on the study: Per-donor plates numbered three CD4 naive, three CD4 memory, two CD8 naive and one CD8 memory.

Study-wide results and limits: Naive subsets generally had larger estimated richness than memory subsets. When compared with the clonotypes that were shared by all four sorted-subset donors, the non-shared clonotypes turned out to have lower generation probabilities.

Between the trimmed V and J ends, which lost 2 bases and 5 bases, there was a span of 7 bases. The CDR3 has 12 amino acids. The germline V gene has CDR1 MNHNY and CDR2 SVGAGI (reference sequence). The chain recombines TRBV6-6 with TRBJ2-7; D unresolved. The sample was naive CD4+ T cells sorted from blood. Subset meaning: CD45RA+ positively selected. The receptor comes from a man between 18 and 29 years old in good health. The CDR3: CASSYGVDEQYF. As DNA, the CDR3 is TGTGCCAGCAGTTACGGGGTGGACGAGCAGTACTTC.